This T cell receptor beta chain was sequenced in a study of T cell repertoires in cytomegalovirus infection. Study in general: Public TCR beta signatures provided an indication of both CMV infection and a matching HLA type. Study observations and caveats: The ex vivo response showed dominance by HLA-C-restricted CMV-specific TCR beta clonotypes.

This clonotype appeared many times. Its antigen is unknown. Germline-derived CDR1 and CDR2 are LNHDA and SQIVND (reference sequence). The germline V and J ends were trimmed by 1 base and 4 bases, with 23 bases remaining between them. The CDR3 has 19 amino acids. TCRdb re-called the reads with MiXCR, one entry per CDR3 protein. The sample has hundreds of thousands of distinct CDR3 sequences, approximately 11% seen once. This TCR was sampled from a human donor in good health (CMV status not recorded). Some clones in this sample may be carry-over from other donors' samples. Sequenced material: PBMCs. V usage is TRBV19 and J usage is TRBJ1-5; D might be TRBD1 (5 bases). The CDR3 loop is CASSIGPPIDSEPNQPQHF. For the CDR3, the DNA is TGTGCCAGTAGTATAGGGCCCCCCATCGACAGCGAGCCGAATCAGCCCCAGCATTTT.